A single sample is the source of the 26 T cell receptor beta chains below, sequenced in a study of cytomegalovirus exposure and HLA in healthy donors. The PCR contained 60 Vbeta and 13 Jbeta primers. Some clones are missing from TCRdb's copy, which holds only in-frame ones; the method was immunoSEQ multiplex PCR. The data contain 200,000 to 250,000 clones, around 79% of them singletons. The sequenced sample consisted of PBMCs. The receptors come from a man younger than 35 in good health and CMV-seronegative.

The V gene is TRBV27, the J gene TRBJ2-3; TRBD2 agrees at 8 bases. The CDR3 sequence is 17 residues long. Germline CDR1 reads MNHEY; CDR2 reads SMNVEV (reference sequence). J was trimmed by 2 bases and V by 4 bases; bases with no gene match: 11. In nucleotides, the CDR3 is TGTGCCAGCAGTTCCGCCGCCAGCGGGAGCCCCACAGATACGCAGTATTTT. As protein: CASSSAASGSPTDTQYF.

This rearrangement joins TRBV6-1 to TRBJ2-2; 9 bases map to TRBD1. V was clipped by 6 bases and J by 7 bases; unmatched bases: 6. The CDR3 totals 14 residues. CDR1 is MNHNS, CDR2 SASEGT, per germline. The CDR3 coding sequence is TGTGCCAGCAGGGGACAGGGCACGCGCGGGGAGCTGTTTTTT. Translated: CASRGQGTRGELFF.

V gene TRBV30 combines with J gene TRBJ2-7; no definite D call. The CDR3 runs to 11 residues. Germline CDR1 GTSNPN, CDR2 SVGIG (reference sequence). Trimming left V 0 bases short and J 5 bases short, with 5 bases between. The chain's CDR3 is CAWSVQNEQYF. CDR3 DNA: TGTGCCTGGAGTGTACAAAACGAGCAGTACTTC.

The chain uses TRBV25-1 and TRBJ1-2; D is uncertain. V was shortened by 6 bases and J by 3 bases, with 20 bases between the two germline ends. This CDR3 is built from 16 residues. Germline lookup yields CDR1 MGHDK and CDR2 SYGVNS. CDR3 nucleotides: TGTGCCAGCAGCCCTACGTACCCGCGGGGAGACTATGGCTACACCTTC. Its translation is CASSPTYPRGDYGYTF.

This sequence joins TRBV9 and TRBJ2-1, with TRBD2 matching 10 bases. Germline-derived CDR1 and CDR2 are SGDLS and YYNGEE. This CDR3 comprises 18 residues. The V gene end was trimmed by 4 bases and the J gene end by 7 bases; junction bases not matched to a gene: 17. The CDR3 loop reads CASSPRPEPGLAWNEQFF. CDR3 DNA sequence: TGTGCCAGCAGCCCTAGGCCCGAACCGGGACTAGCGTGGAATGAGCAGTTCTTC.

The chain is built from TRBV19 and TRBJ2-1, with 9 bases that match TRBD2. The CDR3 extends over 14 amino acids. Germline assignment: CDR1 LNHDA and CDR2 SQIVND (reference sequence). Losses at the gene ends were 5 bases for V and 3 bases for J; bases not matched to a gene: 2. CDR3 nucleotide sequence: TGTGCCAGTAGTCAGACTAGCGGCTACAATGAGCAGTTCTTC. Its protein is CASSQTSGYNEQFF.

The chain links TRBV19 to TRBJ1-5; 9 bases fit TRBD1. Germline V CDR1 and CDR2: LNHDA, SQIVND (reference sequence). This CDR3 is 13 amino acids long. The V segment lost 8 bases and the J segment 6 bases; nucleotides outside the gene matches: 5. The CDR3 is CASLRGQGQPQHF. In nucleotides, the CDR3 is TGTGCCAGTTTGAGGGGACAGGGTCAGCCCCAGCATTTT.

The DNA for the CDR3 is TGTGCCAGCAGTTACTCGACGGGACAGTATAATTCACCCCTCCACTTT. It specifies CASSYSTGQYNSPLHF. This chain joins TRBV6-5 and TRBJ1-6; 7 nucleotides line up with TRBD1. J lost 4 bases, V lost 0 bases, and 3 bases had no gene match. CDR1 is MNHEY and CDR2 is SVGAGI in the germline V gene. The CDR3 extends over 16 amino acids.

The rearrangement uses TRBV18 and TRBJ2-7, with 7 bases that match TRBD1. This CDR3 is built from 13 residues. Germline values: CDR1 KGHSH, CDR2 LQKENI. Trimming took 5 bases from V and 2 from J; bases not matched to a gene: 3. This chain's CDR3 is CASSKDRTYEQYF. The DNA for the CDR3 is TGTGCCAGCTCAAAGGACAGGACCTACGAGCAGTACTTC.

The V call is TRBV7-9, the J call TRBJ1-1, with 8 bases fitting TRBD1. The CDR3 spans 15 residues. The germline CDR1 and CDR2 sequences are SEHNR and FQNEAQ (reference sequence). The J segment lost 1 base and the V segment lost 5 bases, leaving 6 bases of the junction unmatched. CDR3 loop: CASSLGQGQNTEAFF. The CDR3 DNA is TGTGCCAGCAGCCTCGGACAGGGCCAGAACACTGAAGCTTTCTTT. Combining the CDR3 with reference TRBV7-9 and TRBJ1-1 gives the whole variable domain DTGVSQNPRHKITKRGQNVTFRCDPISEHNRLYWYRQTLGQGPEFLTYFQNEAQLEKSRLLSDRFSAERPKGSFSTLEIQRTEQGDSAMYLCASSLGQGQNTEAFFGQGTRLTVV.

The chain uses TRBV7-6 and TRBJ2-7; no clear D gene. Per germline, CDR1 SGHVS and CDR2 FNYEAQ. The CDR3 covers 14 residues. V gave up 3 bases and J gave up 0 bases, with 9 bases separating them. Here the CDR3 DNA reads TGTGCCAGCAGCTTGACTCGGAGCTCCTACGAGCAGTACTTC. Translating gives CASSLTRSSYEQYF.

This clone has a handful of counts. The chain links TRBV4-3 to TRBJ2-1; tentatively, D is TRBD2 (6 bases). CDR3 length: 14 residues. In germline, CDR1 is LGHNA, CDR2 YSLEER. V gave up 4 bases and J gave up 4 bases, with 11 bases separating them. Here the CDR3 reads CASSLSGPYNEQFF. The CDR3 nucleotides are TGCGCCAGCAGCCTTAGCGGTCCGTACAATGAGCAGTTCTTC.

This clone occurred a few times. V usage is TRBV19 and J usage is TRBJ2-7, with D perhaps matching TRBD1 (6 bases). The length of the CDR3 is 16 residues. In germline, CDR1 is LNHDA, CDR2 SQIVND (reference sequence). The V and J ends lost 3 bases and 4 bases respectively, with 19 bases between them. CDR3 residues: CASSILGTSVGYEQYF. DNA of the CDR3: TGTGCCAGTAGTATCCTAGGGACATCCGTTGGTTACGAGCAGTACTTC.

Comment on this clone: One junction end does not reproduce the germline sequence, and a read error may be involved. V and J are TRBV28 and TRBJ2-1, with TRBD2 matching over 10 bases. Per the germline V gene, CDR1 is MDHEN and CDR2 is SYDVKM. This CDR3 has 14 residues. CDR3 in DNA: TGCGAAAGCGGGAGGGAACACTCCTACAATGAGCAGTTCTTC. Its translation is CESGREHSYNEQFF.

The chain links TRBV2 to TRBJ1-5, with 7 bases matching TRBD1. Per germline, CDR1 SNHLY and CDR2 FYNNEI. CDR3 length: 18 amino acids. Trimming cost V 5 bases and J 1 base; bases outside gene matches: 14. The CDR3, as DNA: TGTGCCAGCAGTCTTAGAGACAGGGATGGCCTAAGCAATCAGCCCCAGCATTTT. Protein sequence: CASSLRDRDGLSNQPQHF.

This clone has just one count. V gene TRBV19 combines with J gene TRBJ1-1; TRBD1 is a possible D gene (6 bases). The CDR3 length is 13 residues. Trimming took off 7 bases at V and 3 bases at J, with 12 bases between the two ends. Germline V gene lookup returns CDR1 LNHDA and CDR2 SQIVND (reference sequence). Here the CDR3 reads CASTRTAHTEAFF. The CDR3 bases are TGTGCCAGTACAAGGACAGCCCACACTGAAGCTTTCTTT. The whole variable domain, remainder taken from reference TRBV19 and TRBJ1-1, is DGGITQSPKYLFRKEGQNVTLSCEQNLNHDAMYWYRQDPGQGLRLIYYSQIVNDFQKGDIAEGYSVSREKKESFPLTVTSAQKNPTAFYLCASTRTAHTEAFFGQGTRLTVV.

The CDR3 coding sequence is TGTGCCAGCCGGGGAAAAGGGGGGAACACTGAAGCTTTCTTT. Its protein is CASRGKGGNTEAFF. The chain links TRBV6-5 to TRBJ1-1, with D possibly being TRBD1 (6 bases). Germline V gives CDR1 MNHEY, CDR2 SVGAGI. The V and J ends lost 8 bases and 1 base respectively, with 14 bases between them. The CDR3 length is 14 residues.

The chain employs TRBV14 and TRBJ1-2; 7 bases align to TRBD1. CDR1 SGHDN and CDR2 FVKESK come from the germline V gene. The CDR3 runs to 16 residues. Losses at the gene ends were 0 bases for V and 0 bases for J; bases not matched to a gene: 4. The CDR3 DNA reads TGTGCCAGCAGCCAAGATACAGGGGACTCTAACTATGGCTACACCTTC. Translated: CASSQDTGDSNYGYTF.

The chain recombines TRBV27 with TRBJ2-1; D possibly corresponds to TRBD2 (7 bases). The V gene's germline CDR1 is MNHEY and CDR2 SMNVEV (reference sequence). This CDR3 region has 15 residues. Deletions cut 5 bases from V and 4 bases from J, with 15 bases between. The CDR3 DNA sequence: TGTGCCAGCAGTCCGGATCGGGGGGCTTACAATGAGCAGTTCTTC. Its protein is CASSPDRGAYNEQFF.

This clone was counted a few times. This sequence joins TRBV19 and TRBJ2-3, with TRBD2 matching over 9 bases. CDR3 size: 15 residues. CDR1 is LNHDA and CDR2 is SQIVND in the germline V gene (reference sequence). Trimming took 1 base from V and 1 from J; bases not matched to a gene: 0. The CDR3 region has the DNA TGTGCCAGTAGTATAGGACTAGCGGGCACAGATACGCAGTATTTT. Translated: CASSIGLAGTDTQYF.

The V call is TRBV29-1, the J call TRBJ2-3; the D gene is possibly TRBD2 (5 bases). The V gene lost 0 bases and the J gene lost 10 bases, with 11 bases spanning the gap. CDR3 length equals 12 residues. The germline V gene has CDR1 SQVTM and CDR2 ANQGSEA. The DNA of the CDR3 is TGCAGCGTTGAAGACGCGAGGGCAGCGCAGTATTTT. Amino acids: CSVEDARAAQYF.

CDR3 amino acids: CSVGRGGTQYF. DNA for the CDR3: TGCAGTGTCGGTCGTGGAGGTACGCAGTATTTT. This sequence joins TRBV20-1 and TRBJ2-3, with D possibly being TRBD2 (5 bases). Germline CDR1 DFQATT, CDR2 SNEGSKA (reference sequence). The CDR3 runs to 11 residues. V gave up 7 bases and J gave up 8 bases, with 13 bases separating them.

The chain carries TRBV14 and TRBJ2-1, with 11 bases that match TRBD2. V lost 6 bases, J lost 7 bases, and 8 bases stayed unmatched. CDR3 length equals 15 residues. Germline values: CDR1 SGHDN, CDR2 FVKESK. The CDR3 spells CASRITSGGPNEQFF. CDR3 DNA sequence: TGTGCCAGCAGAATCACTAGCGGGGGTCCTAATGAGCAGTTCTTC.

CDR3: CASSIGASVYTDTQYF. The CDR3 DNA follows: TGTGCCAGTAGTATAGGGGCTAGCGTATACACAGATACGCAGTATTTT. The gene calls are TRBV19 and TRBJ2-3, with a tentative D call TRBD2 (6 bases). Germline CDR1 LNHDA, CDR2 SQIVND (reference sequence). Trimming took off 1 base at V and 2 bases at J, with 13 bases between the two ends. The CDR3 contains 16 residues.

V and J are TRBV5-1 and TRBJ2-3, with D unclear. This CDR3 region has 13 residues. Trimming removed 0 bases from V and 3 bases from J, with 5 bases in between. Germline loops: CDR1 SGHRS, CDR2 YFSETQ. CDR3 residues: CASSLDSTDTQYF. Here the CDR3 DNA reads TGCGCCAGCAGCTTGGACAGTACAGATACGCAGTATTTT.

The chain has TRBV7-2 and TRBJ1-1; perhaps TRBD1 as D (6 bases). Germline lookup yields CDR1 SGHTA and CDR2 FQGNSA. The length of the CDR3 is 14 residues. Between the trimmed V and J ends, which lost 5 bases and 4 bases, there was a span of 14 bases. The CDR3 region is CASSPDRQATEAFF. CDR3 coding DNA: TGTGCCAGCAGCCCCGACAGGCAGGCCACTGAAGCTTTCTTT.